This TCR beta chain was found in a study of shared T cell receptors in the human thymus. The table came from immunoSEQ multiplex PCR; TCRdb's copy has only in-frame clones and leaves some out. The table has about 660,000 clones, around 87% seen once. The germline CDR1 and CDR2 sequences are GTSNPN and SVGIG (reference sequence). The V segment lost 1 base and the J segment 3 bases; nucleotides outside the gene matches: 13. There are 18 residues in the CDR3. These data were also reused for a study on human thymus T cells. From that second work: It was healthy Finnish infants having corrective surgery for congenital heart defects who were the donors. Resections were taken during corrective heart surgery, and the thymus tissue came from these. Thymic and blood repertoires showed apparently biased V and J gene usage. Unrelated individuals had highly overlapping thymic repertoires, as reported in related research.

The chain employs TRBV30 and TRBJ2-7; TRBD1 agrees at 12 bases. Sequencing was carried out using thymocytes. The receptor was isolated from a boy younger than two with a congenital heart defect. The CDR3 here is CAWSALGQGAGIRYEQYF. The CDR3, as DNA: TGTGCCTGGAGTGCCCTGGGACAGGGGGCCGGTATTCGCTACGAGCAGTACTTC.